The 12 T cell receptor beta chains given below trace back to one sample, sequenced in a study of CD8+ T cells in alopecia areata. After isolation, RNA underwent reverse transcription to generate cDNA as the sequencing template. TCRdb keeps only in-frame clones here, not all; method: immunoSEQ multiplex PCR. The sample has approximately 99,000 clones, approximately 63% seen once; the top ten hold 20% to 25%. What was sequenced was CD8+ T cells sorted from blood. The source of these receptors is a human donor in good health.

The CDR3 loop reads CASILPGTGELFF. CDR3 bases: TGTGCCAGCATCCTCCCCGGGACCGGGGAGCTGTTTTTT. This rearrangement joins TRBV2 to TRBJ2-2; D gene uncertain. Germline V gene data show CDR1 as SNHLY and CDR2 as FYNNEI. The CDR3 runs 13 residues. Trimming stripped 7 bases from V and 5 bases from J, with 11 bases between.

The CDR3 DNA follows: TGTGCCAGCAGCACGACAGTGAACTATGGCTACACCTTC. It codes for CASSTTVNYGYTF. The chain is built from TRBV5-5 and TRBJ1-2; TRBD1 is a possible D gene (5 bases). CDR3 length equals 13 residues. From germline, CDR1 is SGHKS and CDR2 YYEKEE (reference sequence). Trimming pared 4 bases from V and 2 bases from J, leaving 9 bases between. The entire variable domain, with the rest obtained from reference TRBV5-5 and TRBJ1-2, is as follows: DAGVTQSPTHLIKTRGQQVTLRCSPISGHKSVSWYQQVLGQGPQFIFQYYEKEERGRGNFPDRFSARQFPNYSSELNVNALLLGDSALYLCASSTTVNYGYTFGSGTRLTVV.

This clone was seen once. V usage is TRBV6-1 and J usage is TRBJ2-1; D unresolved. The V end lost 3 bases, the J end lost 5 bases, and 8 bases lay between the germline ends. Germline loops: CDR1 MNHNS, CDR2 SASEGT. The CDR3 contains 13 residues. The CDR3 region has the DNA TGTGCCAGCAGTGAGTGGCCAAACAATGAGCAGTTCTTC. It translates to CASSEWPNNEQFF.

The sample holds a few counts of this clone. The chain couples TRBV7-9 to TRBJ2-1; TRBD2 aligns across 11 bases. V was pared by 5 bases and J by 2 bases, with 5 bases of the junction left unmatched. Germline V gene lookup returns CDR1 SEHNR and CDR2 FQNEAQ (reference sequence). CDR3 size: 16 residues. The CDR3 is CASSPSSGGPYNEQFF. The CDR3 region has the DNA TGTGCCAGCAGCCCCTCTAGCGGGGGGCCCTACAATGAGCAGTTCTTC. Complete variable domain (other parts from reference TRBV7-9 and TRBJ2-1): DTGVSQNPRHKITKRGQNVTFRCDPISEHNRLYWYRQTLGQGPEFLTYFQNEAQLEKSRLLSDRFSAERPKGSFSTLEIQRTEQGDSAMYLCASSPSSGGPYNEQFFGPGTRLTVL.

V usage is TRBV25-1 and J usage is TRBJ2-5; weak D call: TRBD1 (6 bases). Germline CDR1 is MGHDK and CDR2 is SYGVNS. With 6 bases removed from V and 2 bases from J, the gap between germline ends came to 10 bases. The CDR3 extends over 13 amino acids. The CDR3 nucleotides are TGTGCCAGCAGACGCAGGGGACAAGAGACCCAGTACTTC. Amino acids: CASRRRGQETQYF.

This chain uses TRBV5-1 with TRBJ2-5, with 11 bases lining up with TRBD2. CDR3 size: 14 residues. Germline CDR1 SGHRS, CDR2 YFSETQ. The trim removed 4 bases at V and 5 bases at J, leaving 4 bases unmatched. The CDR3 DNA is TGCGCCAGCAGCCAAGGACTAGCGGGCGAGACCCAGTACTTC. Protein product: CASSQGLAGETQYF.

The J gene is TRBJ1-5, the V gene TRBV21-1. TRBV21-1 constitutes a pseudogene. This CDR3 spans 14 amino acids. This CDR3 is CAPYRRVVGQPQHF. The CDR3 nucleotides are TGTGCCCCCTATCGGAGGGTCGTCGGTCAGCCCCAGCATTTT.

The chain is built from TRBV6-6 and TRBJ1-5, with D unclear. The CDR3 spans 11 residues. Trimming stripped 2 bases from V and 8 bases from J, with 4 bases between. Germline CDR1 and CDR2: MNHNY and SVGAGI (reference sequence). This chain's CDR3 is CASSYGEPQHF. The CDR3 region has the DNA TGTGCCAGCAGTTACGGGGAGCCCCAGCATTTT.

In this sample, this clone turned up once. The CDR3 loop reads CASSLDLDRRAGANVLTF. CDR3 coding DNA: TGTGCCAGCAGCTTGGACCTGGACAGGAGGGCTGGGGCCAACGTCCTGACTTTC. V usage is TRBV7-6 and J usage is TRBJ2-6, with D perhaps TRBD1 (7 bases). Germline V gene lookup returns CDR1 SGHVS and CDR2 FNYEAQ. The V end lost 3 bases, the J end lost 2 bases, and 17 bases lay between the germline ends. CDR3 length equals 18 residues.

This clone was recorded many times. The chain recombines TRBV7-9 with TRBJ2-3; D ambiguous. The CDR3 covers 11 residues. The V end was cut by 5 bases, the J end by 3 bases, with 3 bases between. Germline lookup yields CDR1 SEHNR and CDR2 FQNEAQ (reference sequence). The CDR3 reads CASSITDTQYF. The CDR3 bases are TGTGCCAGCAGCATTACAGATACGCAGTATTTT.

The V and J genes are TRBV6-5 and TRBJ1-2, with TRBD1 matching over 8 bases. This CDR3 spans 13 amino acids. From germline, CDR1 is MNHEY and CDR2 SVGAGI. The V segment lost 6 bases and the J segment 7 bases; nucleotides outside the gene matches: 7. The CDR3 protein is CASSTYRGFGYTF. For the CDR3, the DNA is TGTGCCAGCAGCACATACAGGGGGTTTGGCTACACCTTC.

This chain connects TRBV7-9 to TRBJ2-3, with TRBD2 matching over 9 bases. The CDR3 has 16 amino acids. Germline V gene lookup returns CDR1 SEHNR and CDR2 FQNEAQ (reference sequence). V shed 2 bases, J shed 5 bases, and the junction held 8 bases outside the gene matches. The CDR3 sequence: CASSLYGGGAGDTQYF. The CDR3 nucleotides read TGTGCCAGCAGCTTATACGGCGGGGGGGCCGGAGATACGCAGTATTTT.